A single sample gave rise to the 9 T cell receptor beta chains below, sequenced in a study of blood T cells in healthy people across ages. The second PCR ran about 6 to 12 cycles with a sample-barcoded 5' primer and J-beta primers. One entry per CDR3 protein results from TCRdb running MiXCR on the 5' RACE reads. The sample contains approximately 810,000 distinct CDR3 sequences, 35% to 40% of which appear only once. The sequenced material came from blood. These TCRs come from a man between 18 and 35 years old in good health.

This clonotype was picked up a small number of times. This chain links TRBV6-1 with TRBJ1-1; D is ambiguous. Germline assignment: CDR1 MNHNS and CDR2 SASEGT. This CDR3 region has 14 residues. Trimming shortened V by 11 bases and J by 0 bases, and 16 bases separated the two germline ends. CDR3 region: CAAHKGHLNTEAFF. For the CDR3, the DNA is TGTGCCGCACACAAGGGCCACCTGAACACTGAAGCTTTCTTT.

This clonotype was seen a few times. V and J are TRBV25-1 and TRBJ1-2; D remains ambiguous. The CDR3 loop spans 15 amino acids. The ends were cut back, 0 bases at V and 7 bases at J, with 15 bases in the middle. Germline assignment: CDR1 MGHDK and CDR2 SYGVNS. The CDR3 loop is CASSEYYIRESGYTF. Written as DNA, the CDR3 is TGTGCCAGCAGTGAATATTACATTAGGGAATCTGGCTACACCTTC.

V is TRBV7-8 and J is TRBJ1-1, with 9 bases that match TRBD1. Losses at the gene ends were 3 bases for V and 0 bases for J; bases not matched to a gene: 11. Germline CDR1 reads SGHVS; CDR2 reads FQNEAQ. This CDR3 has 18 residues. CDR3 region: CASSLVSRDRVLNTEAFF. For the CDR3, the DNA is TGTGCCAGCAGCTTGGTTTCCAGGGACAGGGTTTTGAACACTGAAGCTTTCTTT.

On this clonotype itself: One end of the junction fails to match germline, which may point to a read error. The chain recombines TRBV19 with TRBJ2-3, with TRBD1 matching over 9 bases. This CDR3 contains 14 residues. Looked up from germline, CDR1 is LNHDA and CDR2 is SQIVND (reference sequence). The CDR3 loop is CDSSIGQGSDTQYF. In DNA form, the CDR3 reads TGTGACAGTAGTATAGGACAGGGGAGTGATACGCAGTATTTT.

The chain's CDR3 is CASSDRNGAKQHF. CDR3 sequence (DNA): TGTGCCAGCAGTGACAGGAATGGAGCAAAGCAGCATTTT. The chain is built from TRBV2 and TRBJ1-5; D remains unclear. The germline gives CDR1 SNHLY, CDR2 FYNNEI. V shed 3 bases and J shed 13 bases, with 16 bases lying between them. The CDR3 runs to 13 residues.

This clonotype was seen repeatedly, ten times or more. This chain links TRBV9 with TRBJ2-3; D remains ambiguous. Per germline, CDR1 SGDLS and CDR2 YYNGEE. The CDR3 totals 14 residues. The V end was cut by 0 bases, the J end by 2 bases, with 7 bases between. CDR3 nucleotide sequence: TGTGCCAGCAGCGTAGGTCCCCACACAGATACGCAGTATTTT. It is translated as CASSVGPHTDTQYF.

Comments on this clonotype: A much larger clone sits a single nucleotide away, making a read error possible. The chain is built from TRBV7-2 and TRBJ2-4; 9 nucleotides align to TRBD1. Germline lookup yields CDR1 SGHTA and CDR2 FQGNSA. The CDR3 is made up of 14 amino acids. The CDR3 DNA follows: TGTGCCAGCAGCACACAGGGGGCCAAAAAAATTCAGTACTTC. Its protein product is CASSTQGAKKIQYF.

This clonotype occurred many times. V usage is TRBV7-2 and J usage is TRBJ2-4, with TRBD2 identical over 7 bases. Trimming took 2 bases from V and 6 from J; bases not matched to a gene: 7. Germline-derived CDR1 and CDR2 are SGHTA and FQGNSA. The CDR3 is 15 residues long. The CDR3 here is CASSLNGGSPNIQYF. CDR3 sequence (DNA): TGTGCCAGCAGCTTAAACGGGGGGTCCCCAAACATTCAGTACTTC.

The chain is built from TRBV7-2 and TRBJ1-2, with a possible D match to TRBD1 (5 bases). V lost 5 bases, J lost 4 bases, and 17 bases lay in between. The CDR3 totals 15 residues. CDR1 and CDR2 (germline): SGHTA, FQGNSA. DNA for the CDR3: TGTGCCAGCAGCCCGGTGGACGGACAATTCTATGGCTACACCTTC. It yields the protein CASSPVDGQFYGYTF.